A selection of T cell receptor beta chains follows, all from one sample in a study of T cell responses to AZD1222 COVID-19 vaccine. Produced via immunoSEQ multiplex PCR; TCRdb's table is partial and in-frame only. The data contain 100,000 to 130,000 clones, approximately 90% of them singletons. The source was peripheral blood, collected 28 days after the second AZD1222 dose. These receptors came from an adult who received the AZD1222 COVID-19 vaccine. CDR3s include the opening cysteine and the closing phenylalanine or tryptophan. A D gene is named only where the DNA matches it firmly. Clone size is shown for a subset of rows, as once, few, many or a class of expanded clone.

clone size: NA; D gene: NA; V gene: TRBV6-5; J gene: TRBJ1-5; CDR3 protein: CASTGIIDQPQHF; CDR3 DNA: TGTGCCAGCACCGGGATTATCGATCAGCCCCAGCATTTT
clone size: NA; D gene: NA; V gene: TRBV28; J gene: TRBJ2-6; CDR3 protein: CASSSGSHNSGANVLTF; CDR3 DNA: TGTGCCAGCAGTAGCGGCAGCCATAACTCTGGGGCCAACGTCCTGACTTTC
clone size: NA; D gene: NA; V gene: TRBV15; J gene: TRBJ1-4; CDR3 protein: CATSRDGSMANEKLFF; CDR3 DNA: TGTGCCACCAGCAGAGATGGTAGCATGGCTAATGAAAAACTGTTTTTT
clone size: NA; D gene: NA; V gene: TRBV6-5; J gene: TRBJ1-2; CDR3 protein: CASSSPFNQGDYGYTF; CDR3 DNA: TGTGCCAGCAGTTCACCCTTCAATCAAGGGGACTATGGCTACACCTTC
clone size: NA; D gene: NA; V gene: TRBV6-4; J gene: TRBJ2-1; CDR3 protein: CASSDRGGEYNEQFF; CDR3 DNA: TGTGCCAGCAGTGATAGGGGGGGGGAGTACAATGAGCAGTTCTTC
clone size: NA; D gene: TRBD1; V gene: TRBV29-1; J gene: TRBJ2-7; CDR3 protein: CSVSTGGEDEQYF; CDR3 DNA: TGCAGCGTATCGACAGGGGGGGAGGACGAGCAGTACTTC
clone size: NA; D gene: TRBD1; V gene: TRBV24-1; J gene: TRBJ2-1; CDR3 protein: CATSTWGTGSRDEQFF; CDR3 DNA: TGTGCCACCAGCACTTGGGGGACAGGGTCTAGGGATGAGCAGTTCTTC
clone size: once; D gene: NA; V gene: TRBV18; J gene: TRBJ1-3; CDR3 protein: CASSPWRSSGNTIYF; CDR3 DNA: TGTGCCAGCTCACCATGGCGCAGCTCTGGAAACACCATATATTTT
clone size: NA; D gene: NA; V gene: TRBV12-5; J gene: TRBJ1-5; CDR3 protein: CASGSGVQPQHF; CDR3 DNA: TGTGCTAGTGGTTCAGGGGTTCAGCCCCAGCATTTT
clone size: once; D gene: NA; V gene: TRBV18; J gene: TRBJ1-2; CDR3 protein: CASSPVDSRGYTF; CDR3 DNA: TGTGCCAGCTCACCTGTGGACAGCCGTGGCTACACCTTC
clone size: NA; D gene: NA; V gene: TRBV19; J gene: TRBJ1-5; CDR3 protein: CATLSGFYQPQHF; CDR3 DNA: TGTGCCACCCTCAGTGGGTTCTATCAGCCCCAGCATTTT
clone size: NA; D gene: TRBD1; V gene: TRBV18; J gene: TRBJ2-7; CDR3 protein: CASSPGQEHYEQYF; CDR3 DNA: TGTGCCAGCTCACCAGGACAGGAGCACTACGAGCAGTACTTC
clone size: NA; D gene: NA; V gene: TRBV6-5; J gene: TRBJ2-7; CDR3 protein: CASSYRISYEQYF; CDR3 DNA: TGTGCCAGCAGTTATCGGATTTCCTACGAGCAGTACTTC
clone size: NA; D gene: NA; V gene: TRBV11-1; J gene: TRBJ2-1; CDR3 protein: CASSLTGIYNEQFF; CDR3 DNA: TGTGCCAGCAGTCTGACGGGGATCTACAATGAGCAGTTCTTC
clone size: NA; D gene: TRBD1; V gene: TRBV9; J gene: TRBJ1-3; CDR3 protein: CASSVWDSGTGNTIYF; CDR3 DNA: TGTGCCAGCAGCGTATGGGACAGTGGAACTGGAAACACCATATATTTT
clone size: NA; D gene: TRBD2; V gene: TRBV2; J gene: TRBJ2-3; CDR3 protein: CASTPSGGPSTDTQYF; CDR3 DNA: TGTGCCAGCACTCCTAGCGGGGGCCCTAGCACAGATACGCAGTATTTT
clone size: NA; D gene: NA; V gene: TRBV6-2/TRBV6-3; J gene: TRBJ1-2; CDR3 protein: CASSYSGVDYGYTF; CDR3 DNA: TGTGCCAGCAGTTACTCCGGGGTTGACTATGGCTACACCTTC
clone size: once; D gene: NA; V gene: TRBV29-1; J gene: TRBJ2-7; CDR3 protein: CSVEDQEGYEQYF; CDR3 DNA: TGCAGCGTTGAAGATCAGGAGGGTTACGAGCAGTACTTC
clone size: few; D gene: TRBD2; V gene: TRBV6-6; J gene: TRBJ2-3; CDR3 protein: CASSYLVGGNTDTQYF; CDR3 DNA: TGTGCCAGCAGTTACTTGGTGGGGGGGAACACAGATACGCAGTATTTT
clone size: NA; D gene: NA; V gene: TRBV13; J gene: TRBJ1-1; CDR3 protein: CASSLGGTLPFEAFF; CDR3 DNA: TGTGCCAGCAGCTTGGGTGGGACACTGCCTTTTGAAGCTTTCTTT
clone size: NA; D gene: TRBD1; V gene: TRBV7-2; J gene: TRBJ1-1; CDR3 protein: CASSPATGGNTEAFF; CDR3 DNA: TGTGCCAGCAGCCCCGCGACAGGGGGTAACACTGAAGCTTTCTTT
clone size: NA; D gene: NA; V gene: TRBV9; J gene: TRBJ1-6; CDR3 protein: CASSATGSNSPLHF; CDR3 DNA: TGTGCCAGCAGCGCGACTGGGAGTAATTCACCCCTCCACTTT
clone size: NA; D gene: TRBD1; V gene: TRBV5-4; J gene: TRBJ1-1; CDR3 protein: CASSLADRGQGEAFF; CDR3 DNA: TGTGCCAGCAGCTTGGCCGACAGGGGGCAAGGTGAAGCTTTCTTT
clone size: NA; D gene: NA; V gene: TRBV5-1; J gene: TRBJ2-7; CDR3 protein: CASSLISPFAYEQYF; CDR3 DNA: TGCGCCAGCAGCCTGATAAGTCCGTTCGCCTACGAGCAGTACTTC
clone size: NA; D gene: NA; V gene: TRBV3-1/TRBV3-2; J gene: TRBJ2-7; CDR3 protein: CASSQAGYEQYF; CDR3 DNA: TGTGCCAGCAGCCAAGCAGGTTACGAGCAGTACTTC
clone size: NA; D gene: NA; V gene: TRBV12-5; J gene: TRBJ2-6; CDR3 protein: CASGLDSNSGANVLTF; CDR3 DNA: TGTGCTAGTGGTTTGGACAGCAACTCTGGGGCCAACGTCCTGACTTTC
clone size: NA; D gene: NA; V gene: TRBV18; J gene: TRBJ2-2; CDR3 protein: CASSPPMSPGELFF; CDR3 DNA: TGTGCCAGCTCACCACCGATGAGCCCCGGGGAGCTGTTTTTT
clone size: NA; D gene: NA; V gene: TRBV4-1; J gene: TRBJ1-1; CDR3 protein: CASRSNRDTSEAFF; CDR3 DNA: TGCGCCAGCAGATCCAACAGGGATACCTCTGAAGCTTTCTTT
clone size: NA; D gene: NA; V gene: TRBV11-2; J gene: TRBJ1-3; CDR3 protein: CASSPRGTGNTIYF; CDR3 DNA: TGTGCCAGCAGCCCCCGGGGGACTGGAAACACCATATATTTT
clone size: NA; D gene: TRBD1; V gene: TRBV19; J gene: TRBJ1-2; CDR3 protein: CASSRRSGQAIANYGYTF; CDR3 DNA: TGTGCCAGTAGTAGGCGGTCGGGACAGGCCATAGCTAACTATGGCTACACCTTC
clone size: NA; D gene: NA; V gene: TRBV4-1; J gene: TRBJ2-7; CDR3 protein: CASSQAGTPYEQYF; CDR3 DNA: TGCGCCAGCAGCCAGGCCGGGACACCTTACGAGCAGTACTTC
clone size: NA; D gene: TRBD2; V gene: TRBV29-1; J gene: TRBJ2-1; CDR3 protein: CSAGTSGFGNEQFF; CDR3 DNA: TGCAGCGCCGGGACTAGCGGGTTCGGCAATGAGCAGTTCTTC
clone size: NA; D gene: NA; V gene: TRBV15; J gene: TRBJ1-2; CDR3 protein: CATWAGGVFNYGYTF; CDR3 DNA: TGTGCCACCTGGGCAGGTGGGGTTTTTAACTATGGCTACACCTTC
clone size: NA; D gene: NA; V gene: TRBV29-1; J gene: TRBJ2-5; CDR3 protein: CSVDGAEEETQYF; CDR3 DNA: TGCAGCGTTGACGGAGCGGAGGAAGAGACCCAGTACTTC
clone size: once; D gene: NA; V gene: TRBV6-5; J gene: TRBJ2-7; CDR3 protein: CASSYRASYEQYF; CDR3 DNA: TGTGCCAGCAGTTACAGGGCGTCCTACGAGCAGTACTTC
clone size: NA; D gene: NA; V gene: TRBV6-5; J gene: TRBJ1-4; CDR3 protein: CASSLDKTNEKLFF; CDR3 DNA: TGTGCCAGCAGCCTCGATAAGACTAATGAAAAACTGTTTTTT
clone size: NA; D gene: NA; V gene: TRBV7-6; J gene: TRBJ1-1; CDR3 protein: CASSLGRSMNTEAFF; CDR3 DNA: TGTGCCAGCAGCTTGGGCAGGAGCATGAACACTGAAGCTTTCTTT
clone size: once; D gene: NA; V gene: TRBV27; J gene: TRBJ1-6; CDR3 protein: CASKVGAAYNSPLHF; CDR3 DNA: TGTGCCAGCAAGGTTGGGGCGGCCTATAATTCACCCCTCCACTTT
clone size: NA; D gene: TRBD2; V gene: TRBV11-2; J gene: TRBJ2-7; CDR3 protein: CASSLRPSSGGADEQYF; CDR3 DNA: TGTGCCAGCAGCTTAAGGCCCTCTAGCGGGGGGGCGGACGAGCAGTACTTC
clone size: NA; D gene: NA; V gene: TRBV19; J gene: TRBJ2-7; CDR3 protein: CASSIGGEGNYEQYF; CDR3 DNA: TGTGCCAGTAGTATAGGCGGCGAGGGGAACTACGAGCAGTACTTC
clone size: NA; D gene: NA; V gene: TRBV27; J gene: TRBJ2-1; CDR3 protein: CASSFRANEQFF; CDR3 DNA: TGTGCCAGCAGTTTCCGTGCCAATGAGCAGTTCTTC
clone size: few; D gene: TRBD2; V gene: TRBV9; J gene: TRBJ2-1; CDR3 protein: CASSKERGRDEQFF; CDR3 DNA: TGTGCCAGCAGTAAAGAGCGGGGGCGGGATGAGCAGTTCTTC
clone size: NA; D gene: NA; V gene: TRBV7-2; J gene: TRBJ2-5; CDR3 protein: CASSPQRSQETQYF; CDR3 DNA: TGTGCCAGCAGCCCTCAACGGAGCCAAGAGACCCAGTACTTC
clone size: NA; D gene: NA; V gene: TRBV2; J gene: TRBJ1-2; CDR3 protein: CASSINGYTF; CDR3 DNA: TGTGCCAGCAGTATTAATGGCTACACCTTC
clone size: NA; D gene: TRBD1; V gene: TRBV6-5; J gene: TRBJ1-5; CDR3 protein: CASSPGTGSSQPQHF; CDR3 DNA: TGTGCCAGCAGCCCCGGGACAGGGAGCTCTCAGCCCCAGCATTTT
clone size: NA; D gene: NA; V gene: TRBV19; J gene: TRBJ1-5; CDR3 protein: CASATSGARNQPQHF; CDR3 DNA: TGTGCCAGCGCCACCTCCGGGGCCCGCAATCAGCCCCAGCATTTT
clone size: NA; D gene: NA; V gene: TRBV3-1/TRBV3-2; J gene: TRBJ1-1; CDR3 protein: CASSQGRVRGTFF; CDR3 DNA: TGTGCCAGCAGCCAAGGGCGGGTCCGCGGGACTTTCTTT
clone size: NA; D gene: TRBD1; V gene: TRBV11-3; J gene: TRBJ1-1; CDR3 protein: CASSSAGGMNTEAFF; CDR3 DNA: TGTGCCAGCAGCTCCGCAGGGGGTATGAACACTGAAGCTTTCTTT
clone size: NA; D gene: TRBD1; V gene: TRBV10-3; J gene: TRBJ1-5; CDR3 protein: CAISEPGQGAQPQHF; CDR3 DNA: TGTGCCATCAGTGAGCCGGGACAGGGGGCTCAGCCCCAGCATTTT
clone size: few; D gene: NA; V gene: TRBV30; J gene: TRBJ1-1; CDR3 protein: CAWSAALNTEAFF; CDR3 DNA: TGTGCCTGGAGCGCAGCTTTAAACACTGAAGCTTTCTTT
clone size: NA; D gene: NA; V gene: TRBV19; J gene: TRBJ1-1; CDR3 protein: CASSILWGEAFF; CDR3 DNA: TGTGCCAGTAGTATTCTCTGGGGTGAAGCTTTCTTT
clone size: once; D gene: NA; V gene: TRBV5-5; J gene: TRBJ1-2; CDR3 protein: CASSLDRVYGYTF; CDR3 DNA: TGTGCCAGCAGCTTGGACAGGGTATATGGCTACACCTTC
clone size: NA; D gene: NA; V gene: TRBV5-4; J gene: TRBJ1-6; CDR3 protein: CASSLVGNNSPLHF; CDR3 DNA: TGTGCCAGCAGCTTGGTCGGGAATAATTCACCCCTCCACTTT
clone size: NA; D gene: NA; V gene: TRBV5-1; J gene: TRBJ2-7; CDR3 protein: CASSLVQGREQYF; CDR3 DNA: TGCGCCAGCAGCTTGGTCCAGGGTAGGGAGCAGTACTTC
clone size: NA; D gene: NA; V gene: TRBV7-2; J gene: TRBJ2-7; CDR3 protein: CASSMTVYEQYF; CDR3 DNA: TGTGCCAGCAGCATGACAGTCTACGAGCAGTACTTC
clone size: NA; D gene: TRBD1; V gene: TRBV10-3; J gene: TRBJ1-2; CDR3 protein: CAIRSLTGGIPDNYGYTF; CDR3 DNA: TGTGCCATCAGATCTTTGACAGGGGGAATACCCGACAACTATGGCTACACCTTC
clone size: NA; D gene: NA; V gene: TRBV21-1; J gene: TRBJ1-2; CDR3 protein: CASSKRGNGYTF; CDR3 DNA: TGTGCCAGCAGCAAAAGGGGAAATGGCTACACCTTC